This TCR beta chain was documented in a study of identical twins. Broader study findings: Cross-sectional statistical analysis, not tracking of the same donors, underpinned the conclusions.

Trimming cost V 10 bases and J 5 bases; bases outside gene matches: 11. Germline-derived CDR1 and CDR2 are MNHNS and SASEGT. This CDR3 comprises 15 residues. Turning to this clonotype: The antigen is not known.

A universal primer binding site was introduced by template switching. The final cDNA contained unique molecular identifiers. A single record per CDR3 protein comes from TCRdb applying MiXCR to the 5' RACE reads. Altogether approximately 590,000 distinct CDR3 sequences are present, more than 9% being singletons, with the ten largest covering approximately 3.2%. The same sample was also used in a study of yellow fever vaccine responses in identical twins.

The source of this sequence is a woman younger than 30 in good health. The sequencing input was PBMCs. This rearrangement joins TRBV6-1 to TRBJ2-1, with 10 nucleotides matching TRBD1. The CDR3 is CAILLRDRGNNEQFF. CDR3 DNA: TGTGCCATCCTACTCCGGGACAGGGGCAACAATGAGCAGTTCTTC.